These T cell receptor beta chains were read from a single sample in a study of chemoradiotherapy in HPV16-positive cancers. The method was immunoSEQ multiplex PCR; TCRdb's version includes in-frame clones alone and lacks a portion of them. The data contain about 16,000 clones, about 73% of them seen just once; the ten biggest clones take up under 8.5%. This specimen was tumor tissue, taken from a patient who underwent chemoradiotherapy. These receptors were obtained from a human donor with HPV-associated anogenital cancer. Each CDR3 is given with its conserved first and last residue.

v_gene	j_gene	len	CDR3aa
TRBV6-1	TRBJ2-7	15	CASSEASGSSYEQYF
TRBV5-1	TRBJ2-2	17	CASSLEASGTGTGELFF
TRBV27	TRBJ2-7	15	CASSFKTGYSYEQYF
TRBV14	TRBJ1-3	14	CASSQDRAGNTIYF
TRBV6-1	TRBJ1-2	15	CASSEWDDTNYGYTF
TRBV11-3	TRBJ2-3	11	CASARGNTQYF
TRBV5-5	TRBJ1-2	15	CASSLGTGLRGGYTF
TRBV7-3	TRBJ1-1	13	CASSSGQGGGAFF
TRBV5-1	TRBJ1-1	15	CASSMGEGGNTEAFF
TRBV7-9	TRBJ2-7	12	CASSLGVYEQYF
TRBV29-1	TRBJ1-2	12	CSVQTGGDGYTF
TRBV29-1	TRBJ2-5	12	CSAEQGAETQYF
TRBV5-4	TRBJ2-1	13	CASSLAGGNEQFF
TRBV15	TRBJ1-4	15	CATSRDRQRNEKLFF
TRBV27	TRBJ2-7	16	CASSSQLAGGSYEQYF
TRBV10-2	TRBJ1-2	10	CALKEDGYTF
TRBV6-5	TRBJ1-4	12	CASRQGGEKLFF
TRBV9	TRBJ2-1	14	CASSVGQGYNEQFF
TRBV4-1	TRBJ1-2	18	CASSHDPGEGASNYGYTF
TRBV10-3	TRBJ1-5	15	CAISPGGGGNQPQHF
TRBV5-1	TRBJ2-1	15	CASSLVGVSYNEQFF
TRBV6-1	TRBJ1-3	17	CASSDVPGEHSGNTIYF
TRBV10-1	TRBJ2-5	15	CASSESRGPMETQYF
TRBV12-2	TRBJ2-2	19	CASRLSVAGAELNTGELFF
TRBV5-1	TRBJ2-5	13	CASSWGIRETQYF
TRBV5-4	TRBJ2-5	14	CASSQTGRQETQYF
TRBV6-1	TRBJ2-1	13	CASSEVPGDEQFF
TRBV29-1	TRBJ2-7	14	CSVIRQESSYEQYF
TRBV7-2	TRBJ1-1	16	CASSRGQGLMNTEAFF
TRBV10-1	TRBJ2-5	14	CASSPTGNQETQYF
TRBV7-3	TRBJ2-3	15	CASSERGTPTDTQYF
TRBV6-1	TRBJ2-7	12	CASSETRYEQYF
TRBV7-8	TRBJ1-2	12	CASSNQNYGYTF
TRBV29-1	TRBJ2-3	14	CSVEGGRGVDTQYF
TRBV6-4	TRBJ2-6	16	CASSDSKGSGANVLTF